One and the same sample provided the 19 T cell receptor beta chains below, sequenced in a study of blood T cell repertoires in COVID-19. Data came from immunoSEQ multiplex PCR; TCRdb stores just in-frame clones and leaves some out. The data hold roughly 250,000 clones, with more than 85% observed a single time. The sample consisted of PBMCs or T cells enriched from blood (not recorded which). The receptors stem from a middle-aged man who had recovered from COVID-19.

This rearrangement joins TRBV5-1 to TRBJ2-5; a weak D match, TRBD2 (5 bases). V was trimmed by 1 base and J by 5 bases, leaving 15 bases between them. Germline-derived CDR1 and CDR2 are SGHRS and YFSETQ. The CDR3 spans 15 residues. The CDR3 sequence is CASSLYQLERETQYF. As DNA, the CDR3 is TGCGCCAGCAGCTTGTACCAACTAGAGCGGGAGACCCAGTACTTC.

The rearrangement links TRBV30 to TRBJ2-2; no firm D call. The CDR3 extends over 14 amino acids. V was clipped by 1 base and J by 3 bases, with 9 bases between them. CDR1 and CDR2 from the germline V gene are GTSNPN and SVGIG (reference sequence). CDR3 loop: CAWSGARYTGELFF. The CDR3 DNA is TGTGCCTGGAGTGGGGCCAGGTACACCGGGGAGCTGTTTTTT.

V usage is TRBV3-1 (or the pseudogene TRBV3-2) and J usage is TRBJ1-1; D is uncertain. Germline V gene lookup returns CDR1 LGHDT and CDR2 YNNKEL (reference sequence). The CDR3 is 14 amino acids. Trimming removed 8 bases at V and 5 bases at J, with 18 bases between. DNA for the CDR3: TGTGCCAGCTCTAGGCAGTCGTCGGGTACTGAAGCTTTCTTT. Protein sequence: CASSRQSSGTEAFF.

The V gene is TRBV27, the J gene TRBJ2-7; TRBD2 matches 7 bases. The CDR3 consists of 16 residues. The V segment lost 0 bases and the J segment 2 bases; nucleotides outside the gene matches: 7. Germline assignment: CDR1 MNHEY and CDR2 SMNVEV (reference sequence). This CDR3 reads CASSLSGGGRPYEQYF. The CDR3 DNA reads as TGTGCCAGCAGTTTATCTGGCGGGGGTAGGCCCTACGAGCAGTACTTC.

The CDR3 nucleotides read TGTGCCAGCAGCTCAACTCTAGAGGGTAGTGTTACCCAGTACTTC. It specifies CASSSTLEGSVTQYF. The rearrangement uses TRBV7-2 and TRBJ2-5, with a possible D match to TRBD2 (5 bases). CDR1 and CDR2 (germline): SGHTA, FQGNSA. The CDR3 runs to 15 residues. Deletions cut 4 bases from V and 8 bases from J, with 20 bases between.

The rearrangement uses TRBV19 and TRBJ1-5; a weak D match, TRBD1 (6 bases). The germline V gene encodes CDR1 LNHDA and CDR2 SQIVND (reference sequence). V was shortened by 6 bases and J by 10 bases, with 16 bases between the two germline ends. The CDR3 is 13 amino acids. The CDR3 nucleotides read TGTGCCAGTAGAAGAGGACAGTCTGGACCCCAGCATTTT. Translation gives CASRRGQSGPQHF.

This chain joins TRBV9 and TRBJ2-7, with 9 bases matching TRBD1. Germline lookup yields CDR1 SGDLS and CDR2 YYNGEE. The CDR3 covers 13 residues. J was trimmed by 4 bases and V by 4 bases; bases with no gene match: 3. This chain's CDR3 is CASSSGQGYEQYF. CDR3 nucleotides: TGTGCCAGCAGCTCCGGACAGGGGTACGAGCAGTACTTC.

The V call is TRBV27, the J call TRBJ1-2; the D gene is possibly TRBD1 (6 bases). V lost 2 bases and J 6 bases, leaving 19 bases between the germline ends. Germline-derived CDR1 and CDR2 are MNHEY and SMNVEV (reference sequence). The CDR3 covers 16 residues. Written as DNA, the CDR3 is TGTGCCAGCAGTTTAGGGAGTGGTTCGGGGGGCCATGGCTACACCTTC. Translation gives CASSLGSGSGGHGYTF.

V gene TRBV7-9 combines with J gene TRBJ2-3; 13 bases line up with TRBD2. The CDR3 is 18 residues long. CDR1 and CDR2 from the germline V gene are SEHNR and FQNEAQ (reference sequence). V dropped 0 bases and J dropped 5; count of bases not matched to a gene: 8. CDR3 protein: CASSLAYGLAGAGDTQYF. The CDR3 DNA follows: TGTGCCAGCAGCTTAGCCTACGGACTAGCGGGGGCTGGAGATACGCAGTATTTT.

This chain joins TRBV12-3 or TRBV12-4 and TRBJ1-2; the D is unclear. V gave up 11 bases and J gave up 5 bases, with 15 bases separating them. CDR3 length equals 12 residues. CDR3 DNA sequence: TGTGCCTCCCAGGTCGGGGTTTATGGCTACACCTTC. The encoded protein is CASQVGVYGYTF.

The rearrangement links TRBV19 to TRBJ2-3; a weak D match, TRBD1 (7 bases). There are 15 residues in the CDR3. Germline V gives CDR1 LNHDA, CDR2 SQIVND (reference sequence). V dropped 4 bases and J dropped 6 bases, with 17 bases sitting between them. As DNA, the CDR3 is TGTGCCAGTAGTACGGACAGGAGGGTTGGTGATACGCAGTATTTT. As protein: CASSTDRRVGDTQYF.

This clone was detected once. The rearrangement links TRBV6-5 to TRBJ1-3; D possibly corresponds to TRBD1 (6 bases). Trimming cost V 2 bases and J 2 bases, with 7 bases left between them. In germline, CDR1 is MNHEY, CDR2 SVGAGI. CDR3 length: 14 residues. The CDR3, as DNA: TGTGCCAGCAGTTACGACAGGCCTGGAAACACCATATATTTT. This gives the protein CASSYDRPGNTIYF.

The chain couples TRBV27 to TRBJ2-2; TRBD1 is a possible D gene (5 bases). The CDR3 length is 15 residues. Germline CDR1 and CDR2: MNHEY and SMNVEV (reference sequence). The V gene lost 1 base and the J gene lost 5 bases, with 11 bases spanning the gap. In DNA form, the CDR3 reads TGTGCCAGCAGTTTATTTGGGGCACGGACCGGGGAGCTGTTTTTT. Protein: CASSLFGARTGELFF.

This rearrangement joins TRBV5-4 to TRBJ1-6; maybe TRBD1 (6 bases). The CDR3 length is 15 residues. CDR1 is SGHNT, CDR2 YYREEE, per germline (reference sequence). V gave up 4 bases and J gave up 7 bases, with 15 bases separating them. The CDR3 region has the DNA TGTGCCAGCAGCGCGGACCAGGGGCCGAATTCACCCCTCCACTTT. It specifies CASSADQGPNSPLHF. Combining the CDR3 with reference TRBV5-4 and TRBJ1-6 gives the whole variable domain ETGVTQSPTHLIKTRGQQVTLRCSSQSGHNTVSWYQQALGQGPQFIFQYYREEENGRGNFPPRFSGLQFPNYSSELNVNALELDDSALYLCASSADQGPNSPLHFGNGTRLTVT.

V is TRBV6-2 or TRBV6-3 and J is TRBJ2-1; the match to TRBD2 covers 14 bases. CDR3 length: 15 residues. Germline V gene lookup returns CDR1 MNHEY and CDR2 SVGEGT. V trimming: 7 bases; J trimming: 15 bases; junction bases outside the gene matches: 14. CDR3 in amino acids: CASTPPGTSGSSRFF. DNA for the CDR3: TGTGCCAGCACCCCGCCTGGGACTAGCGGGAGTTCTCGGTTCTTC.

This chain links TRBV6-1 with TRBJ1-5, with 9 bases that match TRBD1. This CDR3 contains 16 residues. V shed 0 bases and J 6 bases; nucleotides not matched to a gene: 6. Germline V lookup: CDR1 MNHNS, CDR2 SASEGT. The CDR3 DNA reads TGTGCCAGCAGTGAAGCGCGGGGACAGGGAATTCAGCCCCAGCATTTT. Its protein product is CASSEARGQGIQPQHF.

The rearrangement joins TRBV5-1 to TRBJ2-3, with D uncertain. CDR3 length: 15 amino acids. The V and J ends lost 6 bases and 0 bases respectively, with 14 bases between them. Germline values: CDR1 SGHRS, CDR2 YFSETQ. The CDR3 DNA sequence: TGCGCCAGCACCAGTGGTGACTTGAGCACAGATACGCAGTATTTT. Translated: CASTSGDLSTDTQYF. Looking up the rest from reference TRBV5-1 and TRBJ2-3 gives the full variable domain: KAGVTQTPRYLIKTRGQQVTLSCSPISGHRSVSWYQQTPGQGLQFLFEYFSETQRNKGNFPGRFSGRQFSNSRSEMNVSTLELGDSALYLCASTSGDLSTDTQYFGPGTRLTVL.

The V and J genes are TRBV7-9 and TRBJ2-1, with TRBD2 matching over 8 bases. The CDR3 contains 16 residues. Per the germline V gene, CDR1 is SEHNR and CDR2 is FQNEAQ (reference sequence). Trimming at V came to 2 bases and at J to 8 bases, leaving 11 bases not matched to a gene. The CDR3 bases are TGTGCCAGCAGCTTAAAGGCGGGGGGAACCACGGATGAGCAGTTCTTC. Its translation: CASSLKAGGTTDEQFF. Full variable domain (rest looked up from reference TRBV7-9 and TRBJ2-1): DTGVSQNPRHKITKRGQNVTFRCDPISEHNRLYWYRQTLGQGPEFLTYFQNEAQLEKSRLLSDRFSAERPKGSFSTLEIQRTEQGDSAMYLCASSLKAGGTTDEQFFGPGTRLTVL.

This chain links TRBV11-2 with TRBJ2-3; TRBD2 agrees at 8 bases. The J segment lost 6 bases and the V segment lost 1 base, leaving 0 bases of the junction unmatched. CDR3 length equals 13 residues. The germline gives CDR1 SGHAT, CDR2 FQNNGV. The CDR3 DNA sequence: TGTGCCAGCAGCTTAGGACTAGCGGATACGCAGTATTTT. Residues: CASSLGLADTQYF. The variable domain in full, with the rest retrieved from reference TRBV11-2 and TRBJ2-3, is EAGVAQSPRYKIIEKRQSVAFWCNPISGHATLYWYQQILGQGPKLLIQFQNNGVVDDSQLPKDRFSAERLKGVDSTLKIQPAKLEDSAVYLCASSLGLADTQYFGPGTRLTVL.